A single sample gave rise to the 21 T cell receptor beta chains below, sequenced in a study of post-analysis software for immune sequencing data. Study results and limitations: Patients had higher frequencies than controls of five TRBV segments, including TRBV5-6, TRBV5-1 and TRBV20-1.

Sequencing libraries made from TCR beta cDNA carried unique molecular identifiers. TCRdb independently ran MiXCR on the PCR reads; one entry per CDR3 protein. The repertoire consists of roughly 800,000 distinct CDR3 sequences, with roughly 29% occurring once and the leading ten covering more than 0.55%. Their cognate antigens are unknown. The sample consisted of blood. Every receptor here comes from a girl aged 5 to 17 with multiple sclerosis.

This clonotype was seen more than once but under ten times. This rearrangement joins TRBV20-1 to TRBJ2-7; no clear D gene. CDR3 length equals 11 residues. V gave up 6 bases and J gave up 1 base, with 7 bases separating them. Germline V lookup: CDR1 DFQATT, CDR2 SNEGSKA (reference sequence). The CDR3 loop is CSARRSYEQYF. The CDR3 DNA is TGCAGTGCCCGACGATCCTACGAGCAGTACTTC.

This clonotype was seen a handful of times. The chain carries TRBV5-5 and TRBJ2-7, with 11 bases matching TRBD1. The CDR3 runs to 16 residues. Per germline, CDR1 SGHKS and CDR2 YYEKEE (reference sequence). The V and J ends lost 4 bases and 5 bases, in that order; junction bases with no gene match: 11. The CDR3 coding sequence is TGTGCCAGCAGCCCACCTCCGGGACAGGGGGTACACGAGCAGTACTTC. Translated: CASSPPPGQGVHEQYF.

Remarks on this clonotype: A read error may explain this, as a much larger clone is one base away. The V and J genes are TRBV29-1 and TRBJ2-5; tentative D call: TRBD2 (5 bases). Trimming removed 3 bases at V and 9 bases at J, with 17 bases between. Germline CDR1 reads SQVTM; CDR2 reads ANQGSEA. The CDR3 has 13 residues. CDR3 nucleotides: TGCAGCGTTGAGTATGGGGTTGTGGAGGCCCAGTACTTC. It translates to CSVEYGVVEAQYF.

The rearrangement uses TRBV24-1 and TRBJ2-2; TRBD2 matches at 13 bases. The V segment lost 4 bases and the J segment 5 bases; nucleotides outside the gene matches: 6. Germline V gives CDR1 KGHDR, CDR2 SFDVKD. CDR3 length: 17 amino acids. The CDR3: CATSDRGLAGLTGELFF. In DNA form, the CDR3 reads TGTGCCACCAGTGACCGGGGACTAGCGGGACTTACCGGGGAGCTGTTTTTT.

At least ten counts were recorded for this clonotype. This chain uses TRBV18 with TRBJ2-3; D is undetermined. The ends were cut back, 1 base at V and 3 bases at J, with 11 bases in the middle. Germline V gene data show CDR1 as KGHSH and CDR2 as LQKENI. The CDR3 runs 15 residues. The CDR3 loop reads CASSPRSGRTDTQYF. The CDR3 DNA sequence: TGTGCCAGCTCACCACGGTCGGGTCGTACAGATACGCAGTATTTT.

The V and J genes are TRBV18 and TRBJ1-1; D gene uncertain. Looked up from germline, CDR1 is KGHSH and CDR2 is LQKENI. V was pared by 3 bases and J by 1 base, with 9 bases between. This CDR3 has 14 residues. DNA for the CDR3: TGTGCCAGCTCACCTGATATTACGAACACTGAAGCTTTCTTT. Residues: CASSPDITNTEAFF. The full variable domain, its missing parts supplied by reference TRBV18 and TRBJ1-1, is NAGVMQNPRHLVRRRGQEARLRCSPMKGHSHVYWYRQLPEEGLKFMVYLQKENIIDESGMPKERFSAEFPKEGPSILRIQQVVRGDSAAYFCASSPDITNTEAFFGQGTRLTVV.

This chain connects TRBV9 to TRBJ1-1; D is undetermined. Germline V CDR1 and CDR2: SGDLS, YYNGEE. The CDR3 covers 15 residues. Between the trimmed V and J ends, which lost 0 bases and 3 bases, there was a span of 12 bases. CDR3 sequence (DNA): TGTGCCAGCAGCGTAGAGCCCGCTTCTTACACTGAAGCTTTCTTT. Protein product: CASSVEPASYTEAFF.

The rearrangement uses TRBV10-3 and TRBJ2-5; the match to TRBD2 covers 8 bases. The CDR3 length is 15 residues. With 2 bases clipped from V and 13 bases from J, the junction kept 15 bases outside the gene matches. Looked up from germline, CDR1 is ENHRY and CDR2 is SYGVKD. The CDR3 reads CAISEISGSSYERYF. In DNA form, the CDR3 reads TGTGCCATCAGTGAGATAAGCGGGAGCTCCTACGAGCGGTACTTC.

There are a few counts of this clonotype. V usage is TRBV4-3 and J usage is TRBJ2-3, with D possibly matching TRBD2 (6 bases). V was pared by 3 bases and J by 2 bases, with 12 bases between. Germline V gives CDR1 LGHNA, CDR2 YSLEER. This CDR3 contains 15 residues. CDR3 amino acids: CASSQFGGNTDTQYF. The CDR3 DNA is TGCGCCAGCAGCCAGTTCGGGGGAAACACAGATACGCAGTATTTT.

This clonotype was seen at least ten times. This chain links TRBV12-3 or TRBV12-4 with TRBJ1-6, with D perhaps matching TRBD1 (6 bases). V dropped 6 bases and J dropped 9 bases, with 18 bases sitting between them. This CDR3 is built from 15 residues. This chain's CDR3 is CASRGAQGGGSPLHF. In DNA, the CDR3 is TGTGCCAGCAGGGGCGCACAGGGTGGAGGTTCACCCCTCCACTTT.

Points on this clonotype: A much larger clone differs from this one at a single base, so this may be a read error. Here the CDR3 DNA reads TGTGCCAGCAGCCCCCTGGAGGAGCAGTTCTTC. Protein: CASSPLEEQFF. The chain carries TRBV7-6 and TRBJ2-1; D remains ambiguous. CDR3 size: 11 residues. Trimming removed 5 bases from V and 10 bases from J, with 9 bases in between. The germline CDR1 and CDR2 sequences are SGHVS and FNYEAQ.

CDR3 residues: CATSDPTPRLRQETQYF. CDR3 DNA: TGTGCCACCAGTGATCCTACCCCCCGACTTAGGCAAGAGACCCAGTACTTC. This chain connects TRBV24-1 to TRBJ2-5; no clear D gene. Germline V gives CDR1 KGHDR, CDR2 SFDVKD. Trimming took off 3 bases at V and 2 bases at J, with 18 bases between the two ends. This CDR3 contains 17 residues.

This clonotype was detected only a few times. The chain is built from TRBV14 and TRBJ1-4; unclear D gene. V was pared by 4 bases and J by 2 bases, with 11 bases between. Germline V gene data show CDR1 as SGHDN and CDR2 as FVKESK. The CDR3 is made up of 15 amino acids. CDR3 bases: TGTGCCAGCAGCCCCTCAAAAGGGACTAATGAAAAACTGTTTTTT. Its protein is CASSPSKGTNEKLFF.

The chain employs TRBV12-3 or TRBV12-4 and TRBJ1-2; D might be TRBD1 (5 bases). CDR3 length equals 12 residues. V was pared by 7 bases and J by 10 bases, with 16 bases between. CDR3 residues: CASKGRQNHYTF. The DNA of the CDR3 is TGTGCCAGCAAGGGTAGACAGAATCACTACACCTTC.

V gene TRBV20-1 combines with J gene TRBJ2-1; 10 bases map to TRBD2. This CDR3 is 14 amino acids long. The ends lost 2 bases at V and 4 bases at J; junction bases unmatched: 2. Germline V gene sequence: CDR1 DFQATT, CDR2 SNEGSKA (reference sequence). CDR3 region: CSARKTSGYNEQFF. CDR3 coding DNA: TGCAGTGCTAGAAAGACTAGCGGGTACAATGAGCAGTTCTTC.

This chain links TRBV7-9 with TRBJ2-1; TRBD2 matches at 7 bases. The CDR3 contains 14 residues. After removal of 1 base from V and 10 bases from J, the junction contained 7 bases not matched to a gene. CDR1 SEHNR and CDR2 FQNEAQ come from the germline V gene (reference sequence). The CDR3 coding sequence is TGTGCCAGCAGCTTAGATCTCTCGCGGGAGGAGCAGTTCTTC. Residues: CASSLDLSREEQFF. Combining the CDR3 with reference TRBV7-9 and TRBJ2-1 gives the whole variable domain DTGVSQNPRHKITKRGQNVTFRCDPISEHNRLYWYRQTLGQGPEFLTYFQNEAQLEKSRLLSDRFSAERPKGSFSTLEIQRTEQGDSAMYLCASSLDLSREEQFFGPGTRLTVL.

The table lists this clonotype with a few counts. This chain joins TRBV20-1 and TRBJ1-1; possible D gene TRBD1, 5 bases. CDR3 length: 13 amino acids. Germline V gene sequence: CDR1 DFQATT, CDR2 SNEGSKA (reference sequence). V gave up 5 bases and J gave up 1 base, with 11 bases separating them. This CDR3 reads CSACGHPNTEAFF. The CDR3 bases are TGCAGTGCTTGTGGACACCCGAACACTGAAGCTTTCTTT.

The rearrangement joins TRBV11-1 to TRBJ1-5; D might be TRBD1 (6 bases). Germline assignment: CDR1 SGHAT and CDR2 FQDESV (reference sequence). CDR3 length: 14 residues. V lost 5 bases and J lost 7, with 15 bases in between. The CDR3 sequence is CASSEQGRGQPQHF. The CDR3 nucleotides are TGTGCCAGCAGCGAACAGGGACGCGGGCAGCCCCAGCATTTT.

The genes are TRBV10-3 and TRBJ1-5; D possibly corresponds to TRBD1 (5 bases). Per germline, CDR1 ENHRY and CDR2 SYGVKD. Trimming pared 10 bases from V and 6 bases from J, leaving 19 bases between. The CDR3 is 14 residues long. The CDR3 loop is CARADPVGGQPQHF. CDR3 DNA sequence: TGTGCCAGAGCGGACCCGGTGGGGGGTCAGCCCCAGCATTTT.

The CDR3, as DNA: TGTGCCAGCAGTAGGCAGGGGAGTATAGGCTATGAGCAGTTCTTC. It yields the protein CASSRQGSIGYEQFF. V usage is TRBV25-1 and J usage is TRBJ2-1; D is possibly TRBD1 (6 bases). Germline V CDR1 and CDR2: MGHDK, SYGVNS. Trimming pared 5 bases from V and 8 bases from J, leaving 19 bases between. The length of the CDR3 is 15 residues.

This clonotype occurred a few times. The V and J genes are TRBV20-1 and TRBJ1-1; D not certain. CDR1 and CDR2 from the germline V gene are DFQATT and SNEGSKA (reference sequence). V lost 0 bases and J 5 bases, leaving 10 bases between the germline ends. The CDR3 runs 13 residues. CDR3 in amino acids: CSARDRVWTEAFF. The CDR3 region has the DNA TGCAGTGCTAGAGATCGGGTTTGGACTGAAGCTTTCTTT.